This T cell receptor beta chain was captured by sequencing in a study of T cells in Graves' hyperthyroidism and ophthalmopathy. Amplification yielded TCR beta CDR3 regions, with RNA transcripts as the source. Primed by the HTBI set, a first-round RT-PCR was run on the TCR CDR3. TCRdb reprocessed the multiplex PCR reads via MiXCR and lists one record per CDR3 protein. The data show hundreds of thousands of distinct CDR3 sequences, about 15% seen once. The CDR3 totals 18 residues. The germline V gene encodes CDR1 MNHEY and CDR2 SMNVEV (reference sequence). Trimming removed 0 bases from V and 4 bases from J; junction bases left unmatched: 7. This clonotype was observed a handful of times.

The chain recombines TRBV27 with TRBJ2-1; 12 positions match TRBD2. Sequenced: blood. This TCR was recovered from a man younger than 30 with Graves' ophthalmopathy. CDR3 coding DNA: TGTGCCAGCAGTTTATCCCCCCGACTAGCGGGAGTTTACAATGAGCAGTTCTTC. This encodes CASSLSPRLAGVYNEQFF.